Below are 22 T cell receptor beta chains sequenced from a single sample in a study of shared clonotypes between healthy human individuals. Generated by immunoSEQ multiplex PCR, the TCRdb table keeps only in-frame clones and is missing some. The sample has approximately 980,000 clones, approximately 80% seen once. Material: memory CD4+ T cells sorted from blood. Indicated subset: CD45RA-negative fraction. These receptors were obtained from a man younger than 35 in good health.

This clone appeared a few times. V usage is TRBV6-1 and J usage is TRBJ1-5; D gene unclear. The CDR3 has 13 residues. V gave up 0 bases and J gave up 5 bases, with 5 bases separating them. Looked up from germline, CDR1 is MNHNS and CDR2 is SASEGT. The CDR3 here is CASSEAWYQPQHF. In nucleotides, the CDR3 is TGTGCCAGCAGTGAAGCTTGGTATCAGCCCCAGCATTTT.

The chain carries TRBV7-9 and TRBJ1-4; D remains unclear. CDR1 and CDR2 (germline): SEHNR, FQNEAQ (reference sequence). CDR3 size: 16 residues. The ends were cut back, 1 base at V and 0 bases at J, with 9 bases in the middle. CDR3 loop: CASSLGITATNEKLFF. The CDR3 DNA reads TGTGCCAGCAGCTTAGGAATTACTGCAACTAATGAAAAACTGTTTTTT.

This clone was counted ten times or more. The V and J genes are TRBV5-1 and TRBJ1-2, with 9 positions matching TRBD1. Trimming cost V 7 bases and J 3 bases; bases outside gene matches: 10. This CDR3 has 15 amino acids. Germline CDR1 reads SGHRS; CDR2 reads YFSETQ. CDR3 in amino acids: CASSQPGQGYYGYTF. DNA for the CDR3: TGCGCCAGCTCCCAACCGGGACAGGGTTACTATGGCTACACCTTC.

V and J are TRBV5-1 and TRBJ2-7; 7 nucleotides agree with TRBD1. This CDR3 has 15 residues. J gave up 0 bases and V 3 bases, and 6 bases lay outside the gene matches. The germline CDR1 and CDR2 sequences are SGHRS and YFSETQ. CDR3 sequence: CASSSGQKSSYEQYF. CDR3 nucleotides: TGCGCCAGCAGCTCGGGACAGAAGAGCTCCTACGAGCAGTACTTC.

The rearrangement uses TRBV5-4 and TRBJ2-3; D gene uncertain. The ends were cut back, 0 bases at V and 3 bases at J, with 8 bases in the middle. The germline V gene encodes CDR1 SGHNT and CDR2 YYREEE (reference sequence). The CDR3 spans 14 residues. The DNA for the CDR3 is TGTGCCAGCAGCTTGGACCTGGCGACAGATACGCAGTATTTT. This encodes CASSLDLATDTQYF.

The V and J genes are TRBV18 and TRBJ2-3; D perhaps matches TRBD2 (5 bases). The CDR3 runs to 15 residues. The germline V gene encodes CDR1 KGHSH and CDR2 LQKENI. V lost 1 base and J 2 bases, leaving 10 bases between the germline ends. CDR3 sequence reads: CASSPRGASTDTQYF. CDR3 nucleotides: TGTGCCAGCTCACCACGGGGAGCATCCACAGATACGCAGTATTTT.

To note about this clone: This specimen includes other DNA sequences encoding the same CDR3. The chain links TRBV9 to TRBJ1-1; the D is unclear. Germline-derived CDR1 and CDR2 are SGDLS and YYNGEE. The CDR3 extends over 14 amino acids. The V end lost 4 bases, the J end lost 1 base, and 11 bases lay between the germline ends. The CDR3 nucleotides are TGTGCCAGCAGCCCCCGTACCGGGAACACTGAAGCTTTCTTT. It encodes CASSPRTGNTEAFF.

The gene calls are TRBV11-2 and TRBJ2-7, with D hard to call. The CDR3 is 16 amino acids. The V end was cut by 4 bases, the J end by 3 bases, with 19 bases between. Germline CDR1 is SGHAT and CDR2 is FQNNGV. CDR3 protein: CASSSSDAAYHYEQYF. CDR3 sequence (DNA): TGTGCCAGCAGCTCCTCAGACGCTGCCTACCACTACGAGCAGTACTTC. The full variable domain, with the rest looked up from reference TRBV11-2 and TRBJ2-7, is EAGVAQSPRYKIIEKRQSVAFWCNPISGHATLYWYQQILGQGPKLLIQFQNNGVVDDSQLPKDRFSAERLKGVDSTLKIQPAKLEDSAVYLCASSSSDAAYHYEQYFGPGTRLTVT.

The CDR3 region is CAWSKQRNSPLHF. CDR3 bases: TGTGCCTGGAGTAAGCAGAGGAATTCACCCCTCCACTTT. The rearrangement links TRBV30 to TRBJ1-6, with D hard to call. CDR3 length equals 13 residues. Germline V gene data show CDR1 as GTSNPN and CDR2 as SVGIG (reference sequence). The V end was cut by 2 bases, the J end by 7 bases, with 9 bases between.

Details on this clone: Within the sample, other DNA sequences also encode this same CDR3. The gene calls are TRBV10-3 and TRBJ2-2; D gene uncertain. The CDR3 spans 13 residues. Germline values: CDR1 ENHRY, CDR2 SYGVKD. V lost 4 bases, J lost 2 bases, and 5 bases lay in between. The CDR3, as DNA: TGTGCCATCAGTGTAGGCAACACCGGGGAGCTGTTTTTT. It codes for CAISVGNTGELFF.

The gene calls are TRBV7-6 and TRBJ2-7; no reliable D call. V gave up 5 bases and J gave up 6 bases, with 20 bases separating them. The length of the CDR3 is 15 residues. Per the germline V gene, CDR1 is SGHVS and CDR2 is FNYEAQ. CDR3 sequence: CASSQQLVPASEQYF. CDR3 DNA sequence: TGTGCCAGCAGCCAACAATTGGTCCCAGCAAGCGAGCAGTACTTC.

This clone has a single count. The chain joins TRBV2 to TRBJ2-5; 8 bases map to TRBD1. V lost 5 bases and J lost 1; bases outside the gene matches: 6. CDR1 is SNHLY and CDR2 is FYNNEI in the germline V gene. The CDR3 loop spans 15 amino acids. CDR3 in DNA: TGTGCCAGCAGTCCACTGACAGGGGTCCAAGAGACCCAGTACTTC. The encoded protein is CASSPLTGVQETQYF.

This clone occurred a few times. The chain carries TRBV5-4 and TRBJ1-2; D is possibly TRBD1 (6 bases). The germline CDR1 and CDR2 sequences are SGHNT and YYREEE (reference sequence). Trimming cost V 2 bases and J 4 bases, with 15 bases left between them. The CDR3 extends over 15 amino acids. This chain's CDR3 is CASSFSGALVYGYTF. The CDR3, as DNA: TGTGCCAGCAGCTTTTCGGGGGCTTTGGTCTATGGCTACACCTTC.

The V and J genes are TRBV6-1 and TRBJ2-5; 10 bases are shared with TRBD2. This CDR3 spans 16 amino acids. V lost 4 bases, J lost 5 bases, and 10 bases stayed unmatched. Germline CDR1 MNHNS, CDR2 SASEGT. The CDR3 bases are TGTGCCAGCAGTGGAGGCCTAGCGGGAGAGCTGGAGACCCAGTACTTC. Its protein is CASSGGLAGELETQYF.

This chain uses TRBV15 with TRBJ2-5; a weak D match, TRBD2 (7 bases). The CDR3 extends over 14 amino acids. Germline V CDR1 and CDR2: LNHNV, YYDKDF (reference sequence). V lost 6 bases and J lost 1, with 12 bases in between. CDR3 DNA sequence: TGTGCCACCAGAAGGGGGGGCCTCCAAGAGACCCAGTACTTC. It specifies CATRRGGLQETQYF.

In its sample, this clone was seen a few times. Other DNA sequences in the sample encode the same CDR3. The J gene is TRBJ1-1, the V gene TRBV29-1; no clear D. The CDR3 has 12 residues. V lost 4 bases and J 1 base, leaving 7 bases between the germline ends. The germline V gene encodes CDR1 SQVTM and CDR2 ANQGSEA. CDR3 loop: CSVVRGNTEAFF. CDR3 DNA sequence: TGCAGCGTTGTACGGGGGAACACTGAAGCTTTCTTT. Variable domain in full (rest from reference TRBV29-1 and TRBJ1-1): SAVISQKPSRDICQRGTSLTIQCQVDSQVTMMFWYRQQPGQSLTLIATANQGSEATYESGFVIDKFPISRPNLTFSTLTVSNMSPEDSSIYLCSVVRGNTEAFFGQGTRLTVV.

CDR3 amino acids: CSVVWDYHYEQYF. Written as DNA, the CDR3 is TGCAGCGTTGTTTGGGACTACCACTACGAGCAGTACTTC. The rearrangement uses TRBV29-1 and TRBJ2-7, with 7 bases fitting TRBD2. This CDR3 has 13 residues. Germline-derived CDR1 and CDR2 are SQVTM and ANQGSEA. With 4 bases clipped from V and 3 bases from J, the junction kept 6 bases outside the gene matches.

The V gene is TRBV6-4, the J gene TRBJ2-2; D may be TRBD1 or TRBD2 (5 bases each). Trimming stripped 1 base from V and 8 bases from J, with 20 bases between. Germline V gene lookup returns CDR1 MRHNA and CDR2 SNTAGT. This CDR3 contains 17 residues. The CDR3 coding sequence is TGTGCCAGCAGTGACTTCGTGGGACCCCGACCCGCAGGGGAGCTGTTTTTT. Protein product: CASSDFVGPRPAGELFF.

The chain uses TRBV6-6 and TRBJ2-3; D might be TRBD1 (5 bases). Per germline, CDR1 MNHNY and CDR2 SVGAGI (reference sequence). The ends were cut back, 5 bases at V and 0 bases at J, with 12 bases in the middle. The CDR3 sequence is 15 residues long. DNA of the CDR3: TGTGCCAGCAGTCGACAGTTTGGGAGCACAGATACGCAGTATTTT. Protein sequence: CASSRQFGSTDTQYF.

In the case of this clone: Within the sample, other DNA sequences also encode this same CDR3. CDR3 bases: TGTGCCAGCAGTGAAGAGGAGACCCAGTACTTC. Its translation: CASSEEETQYF. The chain is built from TRBV2 and TRBJ2-5; D gene unclear. Per the germline V gene, CDR1 is SNHLY and CDR2 is FYNNEI. CDR3 length: 11 residues. V lost 1 base to trimming and J lost 5 bases, with 2 bases between them.

The chain couples TRBV7-2 to TRBJ2-7; D gene uncertain. CDR3 size: 15 residues. CDR1 is SGHTA and CDR2 is FQGNSA in the germline V gene. Between the trimmed V and J ends, which lost 3 bases and 6 bases, there was a span of 18 bases. CDR3 amino acids: CASSFAHPLATEQYF. In nucleotides, the CDR3 is TGTGCCAGCAGCTTCGCCCACCCCCTGGCTACCGAGCAGTACTTC.

The chain uses TRBV2 and TRBJ2-3; 8 nucleotides match TRBD1. From germline, CDR1 is SNHLY and CDR2 FYNNEI. With 6 bases clipped from V and 7 bases from J, the junction kept 12 bases outside the gene matches. The CDR3 is 15 amino acids. CDR3 sequence (DNA): TGTGCCAGCAGAACGGGACAGGCTCGGATCCATACGCAGTATTTT. Protein sequence: CASRTGQARIHTQYF.